A single sample gave rise to the 29 T cell receptor beta chains below, sequenced in a study of cytomegalovirus exposure and HLA in healthy donors. Primers: 60 Vbeta forward and 13 Jbeta reverse. Generated by immunoSEQ multiplex PCR, the TCRdb table keeps only in-frame clones and is missing some. The table lists 100,000 to 150,000 clones, roughly 80% of them singletons, with more than 3.5% in the top ten. The specimen was PBMCs. All receptors derive from a woman aged 40-49 years in good health and CMV-seropositive.

The chain couples TRBV13 to TRBJ2-2; D is unclear. Trimming stripped 3 bases from V and 6 bases from J, with 5 bases between. Germline CDR1 reads PRHDT; CDR2 reads FYEKMQ (reference sequence). This CDR3 region has 12 residues. In nucleotides, the CDR3 is TGTGCCAGCAGCTTTTCGTCCGGGGAGCTGTTTTTT. Translated, it gives CASSFSSGELFF. Filled out from reference TRBV13 and TRBJ2-2, the complete variable domain reads AAGVIQSPRHLIKEKRETATLKCYPIPRHDTVYWYQQGPGQDPQFLISFYEKMQSDKGSIPDRFSAQQFSDYHSELNMSSLELGDSALYFCASSFSSGELFFGEGSRLTVL.

The V gene is TRBV5-1, the J gene TRBJ1-1, with D possibly being TRBD1 (5 bases). The ends were cut back, 7 bases at V and 7 bases at J, with 14 bases in the middle. The CDR3 sequence is 12 residues long. Germline V gives CDR1 SGHRS, CDR2 YFSETQ. CDR3 nucleotides: TGCGCCAGCCGGGGGGGTGACCATGAAGCTTTCTTT. This gives the protein CASRGGDHEAFF. Together with reference TRBV5-1 and TRBJ1-1, the CDR3 gives the full variable domain: KAGVTQTPRYLIKTRGQQVTLSCSPISGHRSVSWYQQTPGQGLQFLFEYFSETQRNKGNFPGRFSGRQFSNSRSEMNVSTLELGDSALYLCASRGGDHEAFFGQGTRLTVV.

This clone was seen only a few times. The V and J genes are TRBV7-2 and TRBJ2-2, with 9 bases matching TRBD1. Germline CDR1 reads SGHTA; CDR2 reads FQGNSA. V lost 3 bases to trimming and J lost 1 base; unmatched junction nucleotides: 3. This CDR3 region has 16 residues. This CDR3 is CASSFYRGRNTGELFF. In nucleotides, the CDR3 is TGTGCCAGCAGCTTCTACAGGGGGCGGAACACCGGGGAGCTGTTTTTT.

This sequence joins TRBV28 and TRBJ1-4, with 9 bases aligning to TRBD1. Looked up from germline, CDR1 is MDHEN and CDR2 is SYDVKM. V trimming: 7 bases; J trimming: 11 bases; junction bases outside the gene matches: 8. This CDR3 contains 13 residues. The CDR3 nucleotides are TGTGCCAGCACCTCCGGGACAGGGCTTAAACTGTTTTTT. It translates to CASTSGTGLKLFF.

CDR3 protein: CASSPPTSGARKETQYF. The CDR3 DNA is TGTGCCAGCTCACCACCGACTAGCGGAGCGAGGAAGGAGACCCAGTACTTC. The V call is TRBV18, the J call TRBJ2-5; 9 bases agree with TRBD2. The CDR3 covers 17 residues. The junction had 10 bases not matched to a gene; V was cut back by 0 bases and J by 5 bases. Germline CDR1 KGHSH, CDR2 LQKENI.

CDR3 residues: CASSLTSGYNEQFF. The CDR3 DNA reads as TGTGCCAGCAGCTTAACTAGCGGCTACAATGAGCAGTTCTTC. V gene TRBV11-3 combines with J gene TRBJ2-1; 8 positions match TRBD2. In germline, CDR1 is SGHNT, CDR2 YENEEA. This CDR3 region has 14 residues. The V gene end was trimmed by 2 bases and the J gene end by 3 bases; junction bases not matched to a gene: 0.

The chain is built from TRBV28 and TRBJ2-7, with D hard to call. Germline V lookup: CDR1 MDHEN, CDR2 SYDVKM. Trimming removed 2 bases at V and 2 bases at J, with 10 bases between. This CDR3 has 14 amino acids. The CDR3 DNA follows: TGTGCCAGCAGTTTAACTCAGGTCGCCTACGAGCAGTACTTC. It yields the protein CASSLTQVAYEQYF. The complete variable domain, with remaining parts taken from reference TRBV28 and TRBJ2-7, reads DVKVTQSSRYLVKRTGEKVFLECVQDMDHENMFWYRQDPGLGLRLIYFSYDVKMKEKGDIPEGYSVSREKKERFSLILESASTNQTSMYLCASSLTQVAYEQYFGPGTRLTVT.

V is TRBV27 and J is TRBJ2-2, with 10 bases that match TRBD2. V was clipped by 4 bases and J by 3 bases; unmatched bases: 8. This CDR3 spans 17 amino acids. Germline CDR1 is MNHEY and CDR2 is SMNVEV (reference sequence). The DNA of the CDR3 is TGTGCCAGCAGTTCGACCCTAGCGGGAGCCCACACCGGGGAGCTGTTTTTT. Protein sequence: CASSSTLAGAHTGELFF.

The chain combines TRBV6-5 with TRBJ1-2; TRBD1 agrees at 9 bases. Germline CDR1 MNHEY, CDR2 SVGAGI. This CDR3 contains 14 residues. V dropped 2 bases and J dropped 6; count of bases not matched to a gene: 4. CDR3: CASSYRTGDNGYTF. CDR3 DNA: TGTGCCAGCAGTTACCGGACAGGGGATAATGGCTACACCTTC.

The gene calls are TRBV5-4 and TRBJ2-3, with D uncertain. V was cut by 4 bases and J by 2 bases, with 5 bases left in between. Germline V gives CDR1 SGHNT, CDR2 YYREEE (reference sequence). This CDR3 is 12 amino acids long. CDR3 DNA: TGTGCCAGCAGCCCCTACACAGATACGCAGTATTTT. Protein: CASSPYTDTQYF. The variable domain in full, with the rest retrieved from reference TRBV5-4 and TRBJ2-3, is ETGVTQSPTHLIKTRGQQVTLRCSSQSGHNTVSWYQQALGQGPQFIFQYYREEENGRGNFPPRFSGLQFPNYSSELNVNALELDDSALYLCASSPYTDTQYFGPGTRLTVL.

This rearrangement joins TRBV5-4 to TRBJ2-7, with D possibly being TRBD2 (5 bases). There are 15 residues in the CDR3. V lost 4 bases, J lost 2 bases, and 16 bases lay in between. The germline gives CDR1 SGHNT, CDR2 YYREEE (reference sequence). CDR3 coding DNA: TGTGCCAGCAGCGAGCCGGGAATCGGGCCCTACGAGCAGTACTTC. Its translation: CASSEPGIGPYEQYF.

This clone came up a few times. V is TRBV29-1 and J is TRBJ1-1; the D gene is possibly TRBD1 (6 bases). This CDR3 comprises 14 residues. The V end was cut by 1 base, the J end by 5 bases, with 14 bases between. Germline values: CDR1 SQVTM, CDR2 ANQGSEA. CDR3 DNA: TGCAGCGTTGAAGGTTTAGGACAGTGGACTGAAGCTTTCTTT. This gives the protein CSVEGLGQWTEAFF.

This clone appeared a few times. J is TRBJ2-2 and V is TRBV28; D call uncertain. Germline lookup yields CDR1 MDHEN and CDR2 SYDVKM. The CDR3 extends over 15 amino acids. The germline V and J ends were trimmed by 1 base and 4 bases, with 10 bases remaining between them. CDR3 protein: CASSLSPSITGELFF. In DNA, the CDR3 is TGTGCCAGCAGTTTATCTCCCTCTATCACCGGGGAGCTGTTTTTT.

The V gene is TRBV13, the J gene TRBJ1-1; 7 nucleotides match TRBD1. The CDR3 consists of 17 residues. J was trimmed by 0 bases and V by 4 bases; bases with no gene match: 11. Germline CDR1 is PRHDT and CDR2 is FYEKMQ (reference sequence). CDR3 loop: CASSSMGTDVVNTEAFF. The CDR3 coding sequence is TGTGCCAGCAGCTCCATGGGGACAGATGTCGTGAACACTGAAGCTTTCTTT.

The chain recombines TRBV27 with TRBJ1-2; 7 bases align to TRBD1. Germline trimming cut 4 bases from V and 7 bases from J; bases unmatched to any gene: 15. This CDR3 comprises 16 residues. Germline CDR1 is MNHEY and CDR2 is SMNVEV (reference sequence). CDR3 nucleotide sequence: TGTGCCAGCAGTTCAGAGTCGACAGGGCAATCCGGTGGCTACACCTTC. Translating it yields CASSSESTGQSGGYTF.

The CDR3 reads CAWREDRGPYEQYF. CDR3 bases: TGTGCCTGGAGGGAAGACAGGGGGCCCTACGAGCAGTACTTC. The chain couples TRBV30 to TRBJ2-7; 10 positions agree with TRBD1. CDR3 size: 14 residues. With 3 bases clipped from V and 2 bases from J, the junction kept 4 bases outside the gene matches. CDR1 and CDR2 (germline): GTSNPN, SVGIG (reference sequence).

This rearrangement joins TRBV6-6 to TRBJ2-1, with D perhaps matching TRBD2 (7 bases). Germline V lookup: CDR1 MNHNY, CDR2 SVGAGI (reference sequence). Trimming took off 7 bases at V and 5 bases at J, with 15 bases between the two ends. This CDR3 contains 14 residues. The CDR3 coding sequence is TGTGCCAGCATTAGGGGCGGGGGCCACAATGAGCAGTTCTTC. This encodes CASIRGGGHNEQFF.

V and J are TRBV2 and TRBJ2-7; 7 bases map to TRBD2. This CDR3 comprises 14 residues. Germline V CDR1 and CDR2: SNHLY, FYNNEI. V shed 10 bases and J 3 bases; nucleotides not matched to a gene: 12. The CDR3 DNA follows: TGTGCCACCACGGGGCGGGAGCGGAACTACGAGCAGTACTTC. Translating it yields CATTGRERNYEQYF.

The V gene is TRBV11-3, the J gene TRBJ2-2; D remains unclear. The V gene's germline CDR1 is SGHNT and CDR2 YENEEA. Trimming cost V 5 bases and J 7 bases, with 17 bases left between them. The CDR3 runs to 15 residues. The CDR3 reads CASSPPAGLVGELFF. The DNA of the CDR3 is TGTGCCAGCAGCCCCCCCGCAGGCCTTGTCGGGGAGCTGTTTTTT. Variable domain in full (rest from reference TRBV11-3 and TRBJ2-2): EAGVVQSPRYKIIEKKQPVAFWCNPISGHNTLYWYLQNLGQGPELLIRYENEEAVDDSQLPKDRFSAERLKGVDSTLKIQPAELGDSAVYLCASSPPAGLVGELFFGEGSRLTVL.

This clone was counted only a few times. This chain links TRBV5-5 with TRBJ1-2; D gene uncertain. CDR1 is SGHKS, CDR2 YYEKEE, per germline (reference sequence). This CDR3 comprises 15 residues. With 2 bases removed from V and 4 bases from J, the gap between germline ends came to 15 bases. The CDR3 sequence is CASSFDWAALYGYTF. In nucleotides, the CDR3 is TGTGCCAGCAGCTTCGATTGGGCAGCACTCTATGGCTACACCTTC.

The chain links TRBV6-1 to TRBJ2-1; the match to TRBD2 covers 8 bases. Germline V gene sequence: CDR1 MNHNS, CDR2 SASEGT. J was trimmed by 2 bases and V by 6 bases; bases with no gene match: 6. The CDR3 totals 15 residues. DNA for the CDR3: TGTGCCAGCAGCCCGACTAGCGATACCTACAATGAGCAGTTCTTC. Its protein product is CASSPTSDTYNEQFF.

The CDR3 reads CAWSPRTGTEAFF. The CDR3 region has the DNA TGTGCCTGGAGTCCCCGAACTGGTACTGAAGCTTTCTTT. The chain employs TRBV30 and TRBJ1-1, with D uncertain. Germline V gene sequence: CDR1 GTSNPN, CDR2 SVGIG (reference sequence). The CDR3 sequence is 13 residues long. The V and J ends lost 2 bases and 5 bases respectively, with 12 bases between them.

CDR3 sequence: CASSPTGTSTSTDTQYF. The DNA of the CDR3 is TGTGCCAGCAGCCCAACCGGGACTAGCACGAGCACAGATACGCAGTATTTT. V gene TRBV9 combines with J gene TRBJ2-3; 9 bases map to TRBD2. Germline trimming cut 4 bases from V and 0 bases from J; bases unmatched to any gene: 9. The germline gives CDR1 SGDLS, CDR2 YYNGEE. The CDR3 has 17 residues.

This sequence joins TRBV6-1 and TRBJ2-7; a possible D gene is TRBD1 (5 bases). Between the trimmed V and J ends, which lost 4 bases and 0 bases, there was a span of 13 bases. The V gene's germline CDR1 is MNHNS and CDR2 SASEGT. The CDR3 extends over 15 amino acids. The CDR3 spells CASSVLPTDSYEQYF. Written as DNA, the CDR3 is TGTGCCAGCAGTGTTCTTCCGACAGACTCCTACGAGCAGTACTTC.

J is TRBJ2-5 and V is TRBV4-2, with 9 nucleotides matching TRBD1. Losses at the gene ends were 5 bases for V and 5 bases for J; bases not matched to a gene: 6. Germline-derived CDR1 and CDR2 are LGHNA and YNFKEQ. The CDR3 is made up of 14 amino acids. The CDR3 bases are TGTGCCAGCAGCAATACAGGGGGCTGGGAGACCCAGTACTTC. It encodes CASSNTGGWETQYF.

V and J are TRBV19 and TRBJ1-5, with TRBD1 matching 10 bases. CDR3 size: 18 residues. J was trimmed by 5 bases and V by 3 bases; bases with no gene match: 13. Germline V gene lookup returns CDR1 LNHDA and CDR2 SQIVND (reference sequence). As DNA, the CDR3 is TGTGCCAGTAGTATTGGGGACAGGGGAATAGTTTATGATCAGCCCCAGCATTTT. It translates to CASSIGDRGIVYDQPQHF.

The chain links TRBV6-5 to TRBJ2-7; 9 bases fit TRBD1. V lost 1 base to trimming and J lost 1 base; unmatched junction nucleotides: 5. This CDR3 region has 16 residues. The germline V gene encodes CDR1 MNHEY and CDR2 SVGAGI. The CDR3 reads CASSYLTGGRSYEQYF. As DNA, the CDR3 is TGTGCCAGCAGTTACTTAACAGGGGGCCGATCCTACGAGCAGTACTTC.

The genes are TRBV27 and TRBJ1-1, with TRBD1 matching 9 bases. CDR1 MNHEY and CDR2 SMNVEV come from the germline V gene (reference sequence). V trimming: 6 bases; J trimming: 7 bases; junction bases outside the gene matches: 12. This CDR3 region has 15 residues. This chain's CDR3 is CASRPMGTGSIEAFF. The CDR3 DNA sequence: TGTGCCAGCAGACCTATGGGGACAGGGAGCATTGAAGCTTTCTTT.

The gene calls are TRBV7-6 and TRBJ2-7; maybe TRBD1 (5 bases). Germline V CDR1 and CDR2: SGHVS, FNYEAQ. The CDR3 contains 14 residues. Trimming left V 1 base short and J 2 bases short, with 9 bases between. The CDR3 DNA sequence: TGTGCCAGCAGCTTAGGCAGGGCTCCCTACGAGCAGTACTTC. It yields the protein CASSLGRAPYEQYF.